Listed below are T cell receptor beta chains from one sample, sequenced in a study of blood T cell repertoires in COVID-19. Only in-frame clones appear in the TCRdb table, and some are missing; sequencing was by immunoSEQ multiplex PCR. The repertoire holds 200,000 to 250,000 clones, with roughly 80% as singletons. Sequencing input: peripheral blood. These receptors came from a woman aged 18-30 years with acute or convalescent COVID-19. CDR3s leave out the opening cysteine and the closing phenylalanine or tryptophan. A D gene is named only where the DNA matches it firmly.

D gene | J gene | V gene | CDR3 protein
TRBD2 | TRBJ2-3 | TRBV19 | ASSDRTSGVLTDTQY
- | TRBJ2-7 | TRBV4-3 | ASSQAPGRDNEQY
- | TRBJ1-2 | TRBV2 | ASSVTQDWGYT
TRBD2 | TRBJ2-1 | TRBV4-3 | ASSQELAGLTYNEQF
TRBD1 | TRBJ1-5 | TRBV27 | ASRDTGQGVTQPQH
TRBD1 | TRBJ1-3 | TRBV19 | ASSLQGTTSSGNTIY
- | TRBJ2-4 | TRBV5-1 | ASRETGGLAKNIQY
- | TRBJ1-3 | TRBV7-9 | ASSFGVPGNTIY
- | TRBJ1-2 | TRBV20-1 | SALSRDT
TRBD1 | TRBJ1-3 | TRBV4-3 | ASSRDRGDTIY
TRBD2 | TRBJ2-1 | TRBV10-2 | ASIGTSGNNEQF
- | TRBJ2-2 | TRBV19 | AVDQGNTGELF
- | TRBJ2-1 | TRBV6-2/TRBV6-3 | ASSYSLSYNEQF
- | TRBJ2-5 | TRBV19 | ASSIGLARGETQY
TRBD1 | TRBJ2-7 | TRBV19 | ASSETHRGPYEQY
TRBD1 | TRBJ2-2 | TRBV10-1 | ASSADRAGELF
- | TRBJ2-6 | TRBV7-3 | ATGSGANVLT
- | TRBJ2-3 | TRBV18 | ASSRLRRGRTDTQY
- | TRBJ1-5 | TRBV6-6 | ASSAPTGPYEPQH
- | TRBJ1-5 | TRBV30 | AWSGQFFNQPQH
TRBD2 | TRBJ2-3 | TRBV9 | ASSETVAGGLDTQY
TRBD1 | TRBJ2-3 | TRBV10-3 | AISVFDVHRGLLQDTQY
TRBD1 | TRBJ1-5 | TRBV19 | ASTKTGLSQPQH
- | TRBJ2-5 | TRBV7-9 | ASSLAEETQY
TRBD2 | TRBJ2-4 | TRBV5-8 | ASSLYGRLAKNIQY
TRBD1 | TRBJ2-5 | TRBV5-1 | ASSTGQGLETQY
TRBD2 | TRBJ2-7 | TRBV6-5 | ASIRTRTSGSEQY
- | TRBJ2-7 | TRBV3-1/TRBV3-2 | ASRSGRSYEQY
TRBD1 | TRBJ1-2 | TRBV24-1 | ATSDPKGADYGYT
TRBD2 | TRBJ2-3 | TRBV10-2 | ASSDGAGGGPDTQY
- | TRBJ2-1 | TRBV7-9 | ASSADQGLRDEQF
TRBD1 | TRBJ1-2 | TRBV5-6 | ASSFLGIVTGNTGYGYT
- | TRBJ2-2 | TRBV5-1 | ASSLGQSTGELF
TRBD2 | TRBJ2-3 | TRBV28 | ASSTSGRDTDTQY
TRBD2 | TRBJ2-3 | TRBV7-2 | ASSLERGLAGWTDTQY
TRBD1 | TRBJ1-5 | TRBV28 | ASSMGQGRQPQH
TRBD1 | TRBJ2-7 | TRBV7-8 | ASRNRLGGGEQY